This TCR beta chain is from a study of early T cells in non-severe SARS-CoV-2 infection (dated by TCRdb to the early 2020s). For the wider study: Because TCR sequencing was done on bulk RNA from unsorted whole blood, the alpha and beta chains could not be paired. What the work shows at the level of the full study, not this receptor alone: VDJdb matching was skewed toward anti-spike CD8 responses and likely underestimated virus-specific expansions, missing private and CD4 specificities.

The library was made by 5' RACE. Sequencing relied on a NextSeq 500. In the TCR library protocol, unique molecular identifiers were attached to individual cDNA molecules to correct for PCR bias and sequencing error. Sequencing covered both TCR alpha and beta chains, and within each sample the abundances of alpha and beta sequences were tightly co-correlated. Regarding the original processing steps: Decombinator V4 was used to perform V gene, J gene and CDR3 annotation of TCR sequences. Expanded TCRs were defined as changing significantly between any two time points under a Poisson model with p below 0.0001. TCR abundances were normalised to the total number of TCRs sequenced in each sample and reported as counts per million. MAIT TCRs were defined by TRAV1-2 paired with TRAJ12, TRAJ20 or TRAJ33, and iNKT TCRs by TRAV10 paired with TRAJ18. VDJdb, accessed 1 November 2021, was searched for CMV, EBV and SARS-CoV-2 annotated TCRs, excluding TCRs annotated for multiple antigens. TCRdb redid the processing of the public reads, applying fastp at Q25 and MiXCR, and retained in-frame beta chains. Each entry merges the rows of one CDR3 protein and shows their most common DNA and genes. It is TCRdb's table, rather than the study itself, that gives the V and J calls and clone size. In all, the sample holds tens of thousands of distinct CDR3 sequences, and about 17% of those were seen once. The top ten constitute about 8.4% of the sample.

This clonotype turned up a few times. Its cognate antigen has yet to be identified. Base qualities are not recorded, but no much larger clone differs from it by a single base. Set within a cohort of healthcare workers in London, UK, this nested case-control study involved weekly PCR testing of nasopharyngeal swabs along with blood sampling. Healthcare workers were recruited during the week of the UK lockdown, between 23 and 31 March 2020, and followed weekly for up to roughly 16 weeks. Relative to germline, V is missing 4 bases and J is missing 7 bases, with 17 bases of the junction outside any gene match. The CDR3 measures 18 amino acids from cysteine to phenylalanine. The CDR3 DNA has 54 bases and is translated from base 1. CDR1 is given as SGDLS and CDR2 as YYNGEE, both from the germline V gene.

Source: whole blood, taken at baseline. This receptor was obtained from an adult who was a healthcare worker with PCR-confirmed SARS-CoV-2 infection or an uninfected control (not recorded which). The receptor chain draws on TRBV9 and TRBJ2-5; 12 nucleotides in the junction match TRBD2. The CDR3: CASSPRLAGDGVKRTQYF. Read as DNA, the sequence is TGTGCCAGCAGCCCCCGACTAGCGGGAGATGGGGTGAAACGGACCCAGTACTTC.